This T cell receptor beta chain came from a study of blood T cell repertoires in COVID-19 (dated by TCRdb to 2019 to 2021). General notes on the study: Samples from collaborators originated in the United States, Italy and Spain and spanned both the acute and convalescent phases of COVID-19. The prospective study material was composed of cDNA or gDNA derived from T cells, B-cell-depleted T cells, or PBMCs. Deeply sampled blood TCRbeta repertoires from subjects exposed to, actively infected with, or recovered from COVID-19 were included in the dataset. The repertoires were released in a freely available public database intended as a resource for research on the immune response to SARS-CoV-2. The samples were drawn from two sources: the first 160 participants of the ongoing ImmuneRACE study, and fewer than 1,500 subjects contributed by 6 global collaborators. The sample metadata nearly always contained a de-identified subject ID, COVID-19 status, age in years and sex. Where HLA class I and class II types were available, the types were taken from metadata supplied by the sample provider, not from assay-based typing.

As to this clone: Its antigen is not yet known. No base quality values were provided; no much bigger clone lies one nucleotide off.

The CDR3 contains 15 residues, cysteine and phenylalanine counted. Kept here is only the CDR3 DNA, which spans 45 bases and is read in frame from base 1. Germline trimming amounts to 5 bases on V and 6 bases on J, with 7 as the count of junction bases outside the gene matches. The germline V gene supplies CDR1 SGHTA and CDR2 FQGNSA. In the prospective study, participants were 18 to 89 years old, resided in about two dozen geographic areas of the United States, and were enrolled through a virtual design. Cohort assignment in the prospective study relied on participant-reported clinical history from a screening survey and a study questionnaire. ImmuneRACE Cohort 3 recovered participants were defined by two consecutive negative NP/OP PCR tests, healthcare professional clearance, or symptom resolution. Each participant in the prospective study had whole blood, serum and a nasopharyngeal or oropharyngeal swab collected by mobile phlebotomists. Additional blood draws and questionnaires over an approximately 2-month period could optionally be provided by prospective study participants. Prospective study blood samples were shipped either frozen or at room temperature before DNA extraction.

TCRbeta CDR3 regions were amplified from genomic DNA using the immunoSEQ Assay, a bias-controlled multiplex PCR. From the authors' description of their analysis: Nucleated cell counts per sample were estimated from amplification of reference gene primers within the assay. To quantify the absolute abundance of each unique TCRbeta CDR3 rearrangement, sequence reads were collapsed and filtered. For each sample, productive Simpson clonality was calculated by taking the square root of Simpson's diversity index across productive rearrangements. Here the immuneACCESS table is served through TCRdb, limited to in-frame sequences with V and J called. Missing clones are a known gap in these copies; in checked studies unresolved V genes cover under half, and the rest lacks a known reason. From that table come the V and J calls and clone size; the DNA was used to work out D and trimming. The sample table lists about 170,000 clones, approximately 87% of them with a count of one. The ten largest clones add up to about 4.4% of the sample.

The paper as a whole reports these results and caveats: The quantity of clinical and demographic metadata differed by source and by participant and was supplied without curation.

The sequence links TRBV7-2 to TRBJ1-5, with 10 bases aligning to TRBD1. The receptor was isolated from a woman between 50 and 59 years old who had recovered from COVID-19. Sequencing was done on a sample of PBMCs or T cells enriched from blood (not recorded which). The CDR3 reads CASSPLRTGGQPQHF. Read as DNA, the sequence is TGTGCCAGCAGCCCACTTAGGACAGGGGGTCAGCCCCAGCATTTT.